This record concerns one T cell receptor beta chain sequence. Its specific antigen is unknown. The sample holds no much larger clone one base away, and base qualities are not on file. TCRbeta CDR3 regions were amplified from genomic DNA using the immunoSEQ Assay, a bias-controlled multiplex PCR. For the original study's pipeline: The number of nucleated cells in each sample was estimated from the amplification of reference gene primers within the assay. To quantify the absolute abundance of each unique TCRbeta CDR3 rearrangement, sequence reads were collapsed and filtered. Productive Simpson clonality was computed per sample as the square root of Simpson's diversity index over productive rearrangements. The table comes from immuneACCESS by way of TCRdb, which keeps in-frame sequences with V and J called. Part of the clones is missing from these tables; in studies checked, under half for an unresolved V gene and the rest for unknown reasons. From that table come the V and J calls and clone size; the DNA was used to work out D and trimming. This sample is represented by around 67,000 clones; 70% to 75% of them were singletons. The ten largest clones represent 35% of the sample.

The collaborating institutions used their own protocols to collect whole blood in K2EDTA tubes. Collaborator samples were shipped for TCRbeta analysis as frozen whole blood, isolated PBMCs, or DNA extracted from either sample type. These data originate in a study of blood T cell repertoires in COVID-19 (TCRdb year 2020). Turning to the overall study: Collaborator samples came from the United States, Italy and Spain and covered acute and convalescent phases of COVID-19. Subjects who had been exposed to COVID-19, were actively infected with it, or had recovered from it provided the deeply sampled blood TCRbeta repertoires that made up the dataset. Where available, HLA class I and class II types were taken from metadata supplied by the sample provider and were not determined by assay-based typing. The prospective study material was composed of cDNA or gDNA derived from T cells, B-cell-depleted T cells, or PBMCs. A de-identified subject ID, COVID-19 status, age in years and sex were almost always included in the sample metadata. The samples were drawn from the first 160 participants of the ongoing ImmuneRACE study and from over 950 subjects provided by 6 global collaborators. A freely available public database, intended as a resource for researchers studying the immune response to SARS-CoV-2, is where the repertoires were released. Overall study results and their limits: The quantity of clinical and demographic metadata differed by source and by participant and was supplied without curation.

Sequenced input: peripheral blood. The TCR originated in a woman in her 70s with acute or convalescent COVID-19.

The DNA sequence reads TGTGCCAGCTCACTAGACAGGGGCCCAGATACGCAGTATTTT. This codes for CASSLDRGPDTQYF. The rearrangement joined TRBV18 to TRBJ2-3; 8 bases in the middle match TRBD1. For this chain, trimming is 4 bases at the V end and 4 bases at the J end, and the number of junction bases without a gene match is 4. CDR1 KGHSH and CDR2 LQKENI were looked up in the germline V gene. Reading from cysteine to phenylalanine, the CDR3 counts 14 amino acids. Just the 42-base CDR3 DNA is kept, in frame starting at base 1.